This T cell receptor (beta chain) came from a study of cytomegalovirus exposure and HLA in healthy donors. General observations from the study: Most of the TCR beta V segments (in an earlier analysis) were productive either about 90% or about 30% of the time. Several top significant clusters appeared, in a later analysis, to be linked to common viral pathogens. Rarity marked most TCR sequences, yet some public TCRs occurred in many donors. As immune exposure information, only CMV serostatus was available.

Note on this clone: Its antigen is still unknown. Here the CDR3 omits its conserved ending phenylalanine or tryptophan, so a read error is the likely source.

CDR1 is ENHRY and CDR2 is SYGVKD in the germline V gene. CDR3 size: 13 residues. V lost 4 bases and J 1 base, leaving 7 bases between the germline ends. Primers for the PCR totalled 60 Vbeta and 13 Jbeta. Sequenced by immunoSEQ multiplex PCR; TCRdb stores in-frame clones only, minus some. The profile shows some 130,000 clones, 65% to 80% of them singletons. Material: PBMCs. V and J are TRBV10-3 and TRBJ1-1, with D possibly matching TRBD1 (6 bases). This TCR was recovered from a male donor in good health and CMV-seropositive. CDR3 protein: CAISAQGNTEAFS. The CDR3 nucleotides read TGTGCCATCAGTGCACAGGGGAACACTGAAGCTTTCTCT.